Following are 17 T cell receptor beta chains from one sample sequenced in a study of CD8+ T cells in alopecia areata. Treatment meaning: oral pan-JAK inhibitor, 5-10 mg twice daily. RNA, once extracted, was reverse transcribed into cDNA for use as the sequencing template. Here immunoSEQ multiplex PCR was the method, and the copy in TCRdb shows in-frame clones only, minus some. The sample shows 200,000 or so clones, nearly 60% of them seen only once. The sequenced sample was CD4+ T cells sorted from blood, obtained at week 24, from a patient treated with tofacitinib. The receptors originated from a human donor with alopecia areata.

This clone was detected once. This sequence joins TRBV18 and TRBJ2-7, with D possibly being TRBD2 (6 bases). This CDR3 is 18 amino acids long. Germline CDR1 KGHSH, CDR2 LQKENI. The germline V and J ends were trimmed by 3 bases and 2 bases, with 23 bases remaining between them. The CDR3 bases are TGTGCCAGCTCACCGCACCGGTCAACCGGGACTCCGGCCTACGAGCAGTACTTC. It codes for CASSPHRSTGTPAYEQYF.

V usage is TRBV7-2 and J usage is TRBJ2-1; D remains ambiguous. The CDR3 consists of 12 residues. Trimming cost V 4 bases and J 7 bases, with 8 bases left between them. The germline CDR1 and CDR2 sequences are SGHTA and FQGNSA. The CDR3 protein is CASSSNPNEQFF. As DNA, the CDR3 is TGTGCCAGCAGCTCCAACCCTAATGAGCAGTTCTTC. Using reference TRBV7-2 and TRBJ2-1 for the parts outside the CDR3, the full variable domain is GAGVSQSPSNKVTEKGKDVELRCDPISGHTALYWYRQSLGQGLEFLIYFQGNSAPDKSGLPSDRFSAERTGGSVSTLTIQRTQQEDSAVYLCASSSNPNEQFFGPGTRLTVL.

This clone occurred a few times. The chain has TRBV18 and TRBJ1-5; D is perhaps TRBD1 (5 bases). The CDR3 runs to 16 residues. Trimming stripped 3 bases from V and 3 bases from J, with 15 bases between. Germline loops: CDR1 KGHSH, CDR2 LQKENI. The CDR3, as DNA: TGTGCCAGCTCACCTAGAAGGGCGGGGGACAATCAGCCCCAGCATTTT. Amino acid sequence: CASSPRRAGDNQPQHF.

CDR3 residues: CASSRTGNTEAFF. CDR3 DNA: TGTGCCAGCTCACGGACAGGGAACACTGAAGCTTTCTTT. V gene TRBV18 combines with J gene TRBJ1-1; 7 bases align to TRBD1. J lost 1 base, V lost 4 bases, and 0 bases had no gene match. The germline CDR1 and CDR2 sequences are KGHSH and LQKENI. The CDR3 loop spans 13 amino acids.

This clone came up a few times. V usage is TRBV30 and J usage is TRBJ1-2; the D is unclear. Looked up from germline, CDR1 is GTSNPN and CDR2 is SVGIG (reference sequence). Trimming stripped 8 bases from V and 0 bases from J, with 16 bases between. This CDR3 is built from 14 residues. DNA for the CDR3: TGTGCCGGCCGACCAGATTGGGCTAACTATGGCTACACCTTC. It translates to CAGRPDWANYGYTF.

The chain employs TRBV28 and TRBJ2-5; TRBD1 matches 12 bases. The germline V gene has CDR1 MDHEN and CDR2 SYDVKM. The trim removed 4 bases at V and 4 bases at J, leaving 10 bases unmatched. The CDR3 is 17 residues long. The CDR3 is CASSSGTGGMLRETQYF. CDR3 nucleotide sequence: TGTGCCAGCAGTTCCGGGACAGGGGGCATGCTGCGAGAGACCCAGTACTTC. The full variable domain, with the rest looked up from reference TRBV28 and TRBJ2-5, is DVKVTQSSRYLVKRTGEKVFLECVQDMDHENMFWYRQDPGLGLRLIYFSYDVKMKEKGDIPEGYSVSREKKERFSLILESASTNQTSMYLCASSSGTGGMLRETQYFGPGTRLLVL.

V gene TRBV29-1 combines with J gene TRBJ1-1; tentatively, D is TRBD1 (5 bases). This CDR3 has 14 residues. V lost 3 bases, J lost 6 bases, and 17 bases lay in between. CDR1 SQVTM and CDR2 ANQGSEA come from the germline V gene. In DNA, the CDR3 is TGCAGCGTTGACCAACAGGTGGAGGGGCCTGAAGCTTTCTTT. Translated: CSVDQQVEGPEAFF.

This chain links TRBV6-1 with TRBJ2-5; D is possibly TRBD1 or TRBD2 (5 bases each). The CDR3 has 11 amino acids. The germline gives CDR1 MNHNS, CDR2 SASEGT. With 6 bases removed from V and 7 bases from J, the gap between germline ends came to 9 bases. The CDR3 loop reads CASSLGGTQYF. Here the CDR3 DNA reads TGTGCCAGCAGCCTTGGGGGGACCCAGTACTTC.

The rearrangement joins TRBV7-2 to TRBJ2-4; no clear D gene. Trimming cost V 3 bases and J 9 bases, with 9 bases left between them. This CDR3 is 12 amino acids long. Looked up from germline, CDR1 is SGHTA and CDR2 is FQGNSA. The CDR3 coding sequence is TGTGCCAGCAGCTTCGCCCCAGGCATTCAGTACTTC. Translated, it gives CASSFAPGIQYF.

This chain joins TRBV4-3 and TRBJ2-2, with D unclear. Germline V gene lookup returns CDR1 LGHNA and CDR2 YSLEER. Trimming stripped 3 bases from V and 0 bases from J, with 11 bases between. This CDR3 comprises 16 residues. The CDR3, as DNA: TGCGCCAGCAGCCAGGCAGCGCTAACGAACACCGGGGAGCTGTTTTTT. Its protein is CASSQAALTNTGELFF.

The chain carries TRBV9 and TRBJ2-7; 8 nucleotides align to TRBD1. This CDR3 is built from 15 residues. Germline assignment: CDR1 SGDLS and CDR2 YYNGEE. Unmatched junction bases numbered 9, after V lost 4 bases and J lost 3 bases. The CDR3 protein is CASSITGTGFYEQYF. CDR3 DNA: TGTGCCAGCAGCATCACGGGGACAGGATTCTACGAGCAGTACTTC. The full variable domain, completed using reference TRBV9 and TRBJ2-7, is DSGVTQTPKHLITATGQRVTLRCSPRSGDLSVYWYQQSLDQGLQFLIQYYNGEERAKGNILERFSAQQFPDLHSELNLSSLELGDSALYFCASSITGTGFYEQYFGPGTRLTVT.

This clone has more than one count but fewer than ten. The rearrangement links TRBV7-2 to TRBJ2-3; TRBD2 aligns across 7 bases. Germline-derived CDR1 and CDR2 are SGHTA and FQGNSA. This CDR3 is built from 15 residues. The trim removed 8 bases at V and 0 bases at J, leaving 8 bases unmatched. The CDR3 spells CASSPWGGSTDTQYF. The CDR3 DNA follows: TGTGCCAGCTCCCCCTGGGGAGGGAGCACAGATACGCAGTATTTT.

In the case of this clone: The sample has other DNA sequences that encode this CDR3 too. The rearrangement joins TRBV6-6 to TRBJ2-5; D is perhaps TRBD1 (5 bases). CDR1 and CDR2 (germline): MNHNY, SVGAGI (reference sequence). V lost 6 bases and J lost 5, with 7 bases in between. The CDR3 is made up of 11 amino acids. DNA for the CDR3: TGTGCCAGCAGAAACAGGGAGACCCAGTACTTC. Its protein is CASRNRETQYF.

V gene TRBV18 combines with J gene TRBJ2-1, with a weak D call TRBD1 (7 bases). V was cut by 3 bases and J by 3 bases, with 21 bases left in between. Germline V gives CDR1 KGHSH, CDR2 LQKENI. The CDR3 totals 18 residues. The DNA of the CDR3 is TGTGCCAGCTCACCGCGCCCCCCTACAGGGGAGGTCTACAATGAGCAGTTCTTC. Protein: CASSPRPPTGEVYNEQFF.

The table lists this clone with a few counts. This chain uses TRBV29-1 with TRBJ2-7, with TRBD2 as a possible D gene (5 bases). Trimming left V 2 bases short and J 6 bases short, with 17 bases between. Germline V gene sequence: CDR1 SQVTM, CDR2 ANQGSEA. This CDR3 has 14 amino acids. CDR3 sequence reads: CSVELRVGRSEQYF. Written as DNA, the CDR3 is TGCAGCGTTGAATTGAGGGTGGGTCGGAGCGAGCAGTACTTC.

This clone was found a few times. The rearrangement joins TRBV5-4 to TRBJ2-2; D remains unclear. V gave up 2 bases and J gave up 6 bases, with 11 bases separating them. The CDR3 has 14 residues. CDR1 is SGHNT, CDR2 YYREEE, per germline (reference sequence). In DNA form, the CDR3 reads TGTGCCAGCAGCTTTCCCCCCTCGTCCGGGGAGCTGTTTTTT. It translates to CASSFPPSSGELFF.

V is TRBV2 and J is TRBJ1-5; TRBD1 matches at 7 bases. With V trimmed by 4 bases and J by 2 bases, 5 bases remained unmatched. The CDR3 is 15 amino acids. The germline CDR1 and CDR2 sequences are SNHLY and FYNNEI. The CDR3 is CASSGGTAGNQPQHF. The CDR3 DNA follows: TGTGCCAGCAGTGGGGGGACAGCTGGCAATCAGCCCCAGCATTTT.